A single sample is the source of the 5 T cell receptor beta chains below, sequenced in a study of blood T cell repertoires in COVID-19. The repertoire was sequenced with immunoSEQ multiplex PCR; TCRdb's copy has only in-frame clones and lacks some. The sample includes hundreds of thousands of clones, about 87% seen only once; the top ten take approximately 7.8%. The material sequenced was peripheral blood. Receptors were obtained from a woman aged 50 to 60 who had recovered from COVID-19.

The chain is built from TRBV6-5 and TRBJ2-7, with D perhaps TRBD2 (5 bases). Germline V lookup: CDR1 MNHEY, CDR2 SVGAGI. The length of the CDR3 is 14 residues. V lost 6 bases and J 4 bases, leaving 16 bases between the germline ends. The CDR3 here is CASSGREGPYEQYF. CDR3 nucleotide sequence: TGTGCCAGCAGCGGGCGCGAGGGTCCATACGAGCAGTACTTC.

The V gene is TRBV12-2, the J gene TRBJ1-5. TRBV12-2 is tagged as a pseudogene. The CDR3 covers 14 residues. The chain's CDR3 is CASRLPSGGQPQHF. The DNA for the CDR3 is TGTGCAAGTCGCTTACCGAGCGGGGGTCAGCCCCAGCATTTT.

This CDR3 reads CASSRDRGSGYTF. The CDR3, as DNA: TGTGCCAGCAGTCGCGACAGGGGAAGCGGCTACACCTTC. J is TRBJ1-2 and V is TRBV6-6; 8 bases are a match to TRBD1. With 5 bases clipped from V and 8 bases from J, the junction kept 7 bases outside the gene matches. Germline CDR1 and CDR2: MNHNY and SVGAGI (reference sequence). The CDR3 is made up of 13 amino acids.

The CDR3 DNA sequence: TGCGCCAGCAGCGTACAGGGACGTAGCTCGAACACCGGGGAGCTGTTTTTT. It yields the protein CASSVQGRSSNTGELFF. The chain carries TRBV5-1 and TRBJ2-2; maybe TRBD1 (6 bases). CDR3 length: 17 residues. CDR1 and CDR2 (germline): SGHRS, YFSETQ. Deletions cut 4 bases from V and 0 bases from J, with 16 bases between. Complete variable domain (other parts from reference TRBV5-1 and TRBJ2-2): KAGVTQTPRYLIKTRGQQVTLSCSPISGHRSVSWYQQTPGQGLQFLFEYFSETQRNKGNFPGRFSGRQFSNSRSEMNVSTLELGDSALYLCASSVQGRSSNTGELFFGEGSRLTVL.

This chain joins TRBV7-2 and TRBJ1-5; D gene uncertain. CDR1 is SGHTA and CDR2 is FQGNSA in the germline V gene. V lost 0 bases and J 9 bases, leaving 15 bases between the germline ends. The CDR3 runs to 15 residues. The CDR3 nucleotides read TGTGCCAGCAGCTTAGCGCAAGACACAAAACGGCCCCAGCATTTT. Translation: CASSLAQDTKRPQHF.